The T cell receptor beta chain under discussion was sequenced for a study of blood T cells in healthy people across ages. Study-level points and caveats: Older individuals had lower TCR beta diversity per million T cells (the decline was roughly linear). Not knowing donor CMV status may have confounded expanded clonotype changes. The long-lived group displayed more naive CD4+ cells, plus higher diversity, than the aged donors did.

About this clonotype: The antigen is not known. The junction does not match germline at one end; this may be a read error.

This CDR3 region has 12 residues. In germline, CDR1 is DFQATT, CDR2 SNEGSKA (reference sequence). A J-beta primer mix and a sample-barcoded 5' primer were used in a second PCR of about 7 to 12 cycles. Each cDNA molecule was tagged by a template-switch adaptor that had 12 random nucleotides. TCRdb analysed the 5' RACE reads with MiXCR anew, one entry per CDR3 protein. Here the sample spans over 950,000 distinct CDR3 sequences, roughly two fifths being singletons. Sequences were obtained from blood. J is TRBJ2-7 and V is TRBV20-1, with TRBD2 as a possible D gene (5 bases). The source is a man younger than 35 in good health. CDR3 sequence reads: CSARMDDYERYF. For the CDR3, the DNA is TGCAGTGCTAGAATGGATGACTACGAGCGGTACTTC.